Listed below are T cell receptor beta chains from one sample, sequenced in a study of control samples from healthy donors and cancer patients. The repertoire was sequenced with immunoSEQ multiplex PCR; TCRdb's copy has only in-frame clones and lacks some. The data hold about 100,000 clones, with 88% observed a single time. The source material was blood. The receptor source for this set is a man aged 25 to 45 in good health. Both conserved end residues are part of each CDR3. The order of the fields is V gene, clone size, D gene, J gene, CDR3 DNA, CDR3 protein. The D gene is left open where the match is weak. Part of the rows lack a size; the others show once, few, many or a class for expanded clones.

TRBV5-1	-	-	TRBJ1-2	TGCGCCAGCAGCTTGGGGTACGATGGGGGGAACTATGGCTACACCTTC	CASSLGYDGGNYGYTF
TRBV28	-	-	TRBJ1-4	TGTGCCAGTACAGGGAAGGTCGAAAAACTGTTTTTT	CASTGKVEKLFF
TRBV19	-	-	TRBJ1-5	TGTGCCAGTAGTTTACGGGAATCAGGCCCCCAGCATTTT	CASSLRESGPQHF
TRBV3-1/TRBV3-2	-	TRBD1	TRBJ1-1	TGTGCCAGCAGCCAAGGGACAGGGAAGTCCACTGAAGCTTTCTTT	CASSQGTGKSTEAFF
TRBV19	-	-	TRBJ2-1	TGTGCCAGTAGTATTACTATAGGCTCCTACAATGAGCAGTTCTTC	CASSITIGSYNEQFF
TRBV9	-	-	TRBJ2-7	TGTGCCAGCAGCGGGATAGGGGGCTACGAGCAGTACTTC	CASSGIGGYEQYF
TRBV27	-	-	TRBJ1-1	TGTGCCAGCACCGGGGGGACTGAAGCTTTCTTT	CASTGGTEAFF
TRBV2	-	-	TRBJ1-5	TGTGCCAGCAGCGAGCAGGGTCTGAGCAATCAGCCCCAGCATTTT	CASSEQGLSNQPQHF
TRBV7-9	-	TRBD2	TRBJ2-1	TGTGCCAGCAGCGAGGGACTAGCGGGAGCAACGGAGCAGTTCTTC	CASSEGLAGATEQFF
TRBV5-1	-	TRBD1	TRBJ2-7	TGCGCCAGCAGCTTGGTAACCGGGACAGGGTACCACGAGCAGTACTTC	CASSLVTGTGYHEQYF
TRBV7-2	-	-	TRBJ1-5	TGTGCCAGCAGCGCGCAGGGGTATAGCAATCAGCCCCAGCATTTT	CASSAQGYSNQPQHF
TRBV7-7	-	TRBD2	TRBJ2-5	TGTGCCACCCTACCTGGGGGGGGAGAGACCCAGTACTTC	CATLPGGGETQYF
TRBV7-8	-	TRBD2	TRBJ2-7	TGTGCCAGCAGCCCTCTAGCGGTGAGCTCCTACGAGCAGTACTTC	CASSPLAVSSYEQYF
TRBV5-5	-	TRBD2	TRBJ2-1	TGTGCCAGCAGCTTGTCCGGGGGGACTAGAGTATTCAATGAGCAGTTCTTC	CASSLSGGTRVFNEQFF
TRBV7-2	-	TRBD1	TRBJ2-5	TGTGCCAGCAGGCGGACAGGGGGCACAGAGACCCAGTACTTC	CASRRTGGTETQYF
TRBV4-1	once	-	TRBJ1-2	TGCGCCAGCAGCCAAGTCCCCTACAGTGAACGGAGAGGCTATGGCTACACCTTC	CASSQVPYSERRGYGYTF
TRBV4-1	-	-	TRBJ2-2	TGCGCCAGCAGCCAAGGGCCGGGACTCCAAATATCCGGGGAGCTGTTTTTT	CASSQGPGLQISGELFF
TRBV19	-	-	TRBJ1-5	TGTGCCAGTAGTATAGGGAATCAGCCCCAGCATTTT	CASSIGNQPQHF
TRBV24-1	once	TRBD1	TRBJ1-2	TGTGCCACCAGTGACCACGGGACAGGGATCTATGGCTACACCTTC	CATSDHGTGIYGYTF
TRBV5-6	-	-	TRBJ1-5	TGTGCCAGCAGCTTATTGAATAGCAATCAGCCCCAGCATTTT	CASSLLNSNQPQHF
TRBV5-6	-	-	TRBJ1-2	TGTGCCAGCAGCGTAGGGCCTCAACCTGACTATGGCTACACCTTC	CASSVGPQPDYGYTF
TRBV7-2	-	TRBD1	TRBJ1-4	TGTGCCAGCAGCTTAGAGGTGGACAGGAGTCAACTGTTTTTT	CASSLEVDRSQLFF
TRBV4-2	few	-	TRBJ2-2	TGTGCCAGCAGCCTGCAGACACACAACACCGGGGAGCTGTTTTTT	CASSLQTHNTGELFF
TRBV30	-	TRBD2	TRBJ2-2	TGTGCCCGGACTAGCGGGAGTATTGCCACCGGGGAGCTGTTTTTT	CARTSGSIATGELFF
TRBV3-1/TRBV3-2	-	TRBD2	TRBJ2-2	TGTGCCAGCAGCCAAGGACTAGCGCCTAAAGAGGGGACCGGGGAGCTGTTTTTT	CASSQGLAPKEGTGELFF
TRBV30	many	-	TRBJ2-7	TGTGCCTGGAGTGCCGGAGGCAGTAAGTACGAGCAGTACTTC	CAWSAGGSKYEQYF
TRBV6-2/TRBV6-3	-	-	TRBJ1-5	TGTGCCAGCAGTTACATTCGGGGGGGTAGCAATCAGCCCCAGCATTTT	CASSYIRGGSNQPQHF
TRBV6-2/TRBV6-3	-	-	TRBJ2-2	TGTGCCAGCAGTGCAACCGGGGAGCTGTTTTTT	CASSATGELFF
TRBV10-3	-	-	TRBJ1-2	TGTGCCATCAGTGCCATGATTCCTAGGTATGGCTACACCTTC	CAISAMIPRYGYTF
TRBV5-6	-	TRBD1	TRBJ1-5	TGTGCCAGCAGCCGGACAGGGTCAAATCAGCCCCAGCATTTT	CASSRTGSNQPQHF
TRBV30	-	TRBD2	TRBJ2-5	TGTGCCTGGAGTCGGGGGGATCAAGAGACCCAGTACTTC	CAWSRGDQETQYF
TRBV29-1	-	TRBD2	TRBJ2-5	TGCAGCGCCGACCCGACTAGCGGACATGGGGAGGGCCAGTACTTC	CSADPTSGHGEGQYF
TRBV20-1	-	TRBD2	TRBJ2-1	TGCAGTGCTAGTGGGTCCAGCGGGAGGGGAAATGAGCAGTTCTTC	CSASGSSGRGNEQFF
TRBV19	-	TRBD2	TRBJ2-1	TGTGCCAGTAGTTGGACTAGCCACAATGAGCAGTTCTTC	CASSWTSHNEQFF
TRBV4-3	-	TRBD1	TRBJ1-4	TGCGCCAGCAGCCAAACACCGGGACAGTCAAATGAAAAACTGTTTTTT	CASSQTPGQSNEKLFF
TRBV27	-	-	TRBJ2-3	TGTGCCAGCAGTTCCTATAAGGGAGTGGGAGATACGCAGTATTTT	CASSSYKGVGDTQYF
TRBV10-3	-	-	TRBJ1-6	TGTGCCATCGGGGAGGGAAGATCACCCCTCCACTTT	CAIGEGRSPLHF
TRBV19	-	TRBD2	TRBJ2-1	TGTGCCAGTAATTTGGCTAGCGGGAGTTCGAATGAGCAGTTCTTC	CASNLASGSSNEQFF
TRBV10-3	once	TRBD1	TRBJ2-5	TGTGCCATCAGTCATTCTTGGGACAGGGGTGCAGAGACCCAGTACTTC	CAISHSWDRGAETQYF
TRBV9	-	TRBD2	TRBJ2-1	TGTGCCAGCAGCCTGGGACTAGAGGCCTACAATGAGCAGTTCTTC	CASSLGLEAYNEQFF
TRBV5-4	-	-	TRBJ2-3	TGTGCCAGCATGTTTCAAGGCGAGACAGATACGCAGTATTTT	CASMFQGETDTQYF
TRBV5-5	-	-	TRBJ2-3	TGTGCCAGCAGCTTGGTACAGAGAACAGATACGCAGTATTTT	CASSLVQRTDTQYF
TRBV7-7	-	TRBD2	TRBJ2-2	TGTGCCAGCAGCCCCATAAGCGGGAGGGAAAACACCGGGGAGCTGTTTTTT	CASSPISGRENTGELFF
TRBV2	-	-	TRBJ2-7	TGTGCCAGCAGCCTCCAGGACATAGAAAACTACGAGCAGTACTTC	CASSLQDIENYEQYF
TRBV21-1	-	-	TRBJ2-1	TGTGCCAGCATCCTGGGCAGTCCGTTCTTC	CASILGSPFF
TRBV2	-	-	TRBJ2-7	TGTGCCAGCAGTGCGCCCGGGACGACCTGGTTATACGAGCAGTACTTC	CASSAPGTTWLYEQYF
TRBV27	-	-	TRBJ2-7	TGTGCCAGCAGTAGCTCGCTGGACCGCCGGAGCGAGCAGTACTTC	CASSSSLDRRSEQYF
TRBV27	-	TRBD2	TRBJ2-1	TGTGCCAGCAGTTTAGACGGGGGAGGGGTGCAGTTCTTC	CASSLDGGGVQFF
TRBV29-1	many	TRBD1	TRBJ2-5	TGCAGCGCTAGTTTGACAGGGCCCCAAGAGACCCAGTACTTC	CSASLTGPQETQYF
TRBV29-1	-	TRBD1	TRBJ1-4	TGCAGCGTTTCTAGCCCCATCGAGACAGGGGTAGAAAAACTGTTTTTT	CSVSSPIETGVEKLFF
TRBV6-1	-	-	TRBJ1-1	TGTGCCAGCAGTGCCACCGCCCGGACGCTGCCGAACACTGAAGCTTTCTTT	CASSATARTLPNTEAFF
TRBV27	-	-	TRBJ2-7	TGTGCCAGCAGTGCCCCAAATGCGGGGCCTGACGAGCAGTACTTC	CASSAPNAGPDEQYF
TRBV6-5	-	-	TRBJ2-5	TGTGCCAGCAGAACAGGGCAAGTGGAGACCCAGTACTTC	CASRTGQVETQYF
TRBV5-1	-	-	TRBJ1-3	TGCGCCAGCAGCTTGGGGACGGGAAGCTCTGGAAACACCATATATTTT	CASSLGTGSSGNTIYF
TRBV10-3	-	TRBD2	TRBJ2-2	TGTGCCAGCGGACTAGCGGGAGTCGGGGAGCTGTTTTTT	CASGLAGVGELFF